A single sample gave rise to the 25 T cell receptor beta chains below, sequenced in a study of T-cell reconstitution after alpha-beta-depleted transplantation in children. A library of TCRbeta sequences, prepared with unique molecular identifiers, was generated. TCRdb re-analysed the PCR reads in MiXCR, keeping a single row per CDR3 protein. The sample lists around 600,000 distinct CDR3 sequences; about 10% were seen once. The sample was PBMCs from the stem cell graft donor, taken from the stem cell graft. The receptors come from a human donor who donated a stem cell graft to a child with acute myeloid leukemia.

In the case of this clonotype: A read error is likely, as this CDR3 ends without the conserved phenylalanine or tryptophan. The CDR3 region has the DNA TGTGCCTGGAGTGACGGGAACACTGAAGCTTTCTCT. This encodes CAWSDGNTEAFS. J is TRBJ1-1 and V is TRBV30; D remains unclear. Germline loops: CDR1 GTSNPN, CDR2 SVGIG (reference sequence). V was clipped by 1 base and J by 1 base, with 4 bases between them. The CDR3 contains 12 residues.

This clonotype was seen a handful of times. The rearrangement joins TRBV19 to TRBJ1-5, with D perhaps matching TRBD1 (5 bases). The germline gives CDR1 LNHDA, CDR2 SQIVND (reference sequence). The V and J ends lost 7 bases and 3 bases respectively, with 13 bases between them. The CDR3 sequence is 14 residues long. The CDR3 DNA follows: TGTGCCAGTAAAAAATCAGGGTTCAATCAGCCCCAGCATTTT. Protein: CASKKSGFNQPQHF.

Only a few counts were recorded for this clonotype. This chain links TRBV3-1 with TRBJ2-5, with D perhaps given as TRBD1 or TRBD2 (5 bases each). Trimming stripped 0 bases from V and 4 bases from J, with 18 bases between. The CDR3 is made up of 17 amino acids. Germline assignment: CDR1 LGHDT and CDR2 YNNKEL (reference sequence). CDR3 DNA: TGTGCCAGCAGCCAAGATAGGTTTGTGGGACGGGGAGAGACCCAGTACTTC. Its protein product is CASSQDRFVGRGETQYF.

This clonotype was detected many times. V usage is TRBV14 and J usage is TRBJ1-3, with D unresolved. The germline V gene encodes CDR1 SGHDN and CDR2 FVKESK. CDR3 size: 11 residues. V dropped 5 bases and J dropped 3 bases, with 2 bases sitting between them. CDR3 in DNA: TGTGCCAGCAGCGGTGGAAACACCATATATTTT. This translates into CASSGGNTIYF.

This clonotype has a count of ten or more. The rearrangement uses TRBV7-3 and TRBJ2-2, with 7 bases identical to TRBD2. Germline V lookup: CDR1 SGHTA, CDR2 FQGTGA. The trim removed 5 bases at V and 5 bases at J, leaving 11 bases unmatched. This CDR3 has 16 residues. The CDR3 here is CASSPRRGVGTGELFF. CDR3 bases: TGTGCCAGCAGCCCCCGACGGGGGGTGGGAACCGGGGAGCTGTTTTTT.

This clonotype was seen only a few times. The chain links TRBV27 to TRBJ2-7; D gene unclear. The CDR3 is made up of 17 amino acids. Germline V CDR1 and CDR2: MNHEY, SMNVEV (reference sequence). Between the trimmed V and J ends, which lost 5 bases and 4 bases, there was a span of 24 bases. DNA of the CDR3: TGTGCCAGCAGTCTTAGGGCTACCTGGGATAGGTGGTACGAGCAGTACTTC. Translation gives CASSLRATWDRWYEQYF.

This clonotype was seen ten or more times. The CDR3 DNA follows: TGCAGTGCTCAGACACGGGAGGGCCTTTCTTACGAGCAGTACTTC. It codes for CSAQTREGLSYEQYF. The chain has TRBV20-1 and TRBJ2-7, with 8 bases aligning to TRBD2. Germline assignment: CDR1 DFQATT and CDR2 SNEGSKA (reference sequence). CDR3 length equals 15 residues. J gave up 4 bases and V 5 bases, and 13 bases lay outside the gene matches.

In this sample, this clonotype turned up a few times. CDR3 DNA: TGTGCCAGCAGCTTATGGGAGAGCGAGACCCAGTACTTC. Translation: CASSLWESETQYF. This chain links TRBV7-2 with TRBJ2-5; possibly TRBD2 for D (5 bases). This CDR3 is 13 amino acids long. The V gene's germline CDR1 is SGHTA and CDR2 FQGNSA. V was pared by 2 bases and J by 5 bases, with 9 bases between.

This clonotype showed up many times. The chain recombines TRBV7-2 with TRBJ2-4; D not resolved. Germline lookup yields CDR1 SGHTA and CDR2 FQGNSA. CDR3 size: 13 residues. The V end was cut by 4 bases, the J end by 9 bases, with 13 bases between. CDR3 sequence reads: CASSSAFKPIQYF. The CDR3 DNA reads TGTGCCAGCAGCTCGGCCTTTAAACCCATTCAGTACTTC.

In this sample, this clonotype turned up a few times. This rearrangement joins TRBV10-3 to TRBJ2-2; no firm D call. Trimming removed 4 bases from V and 4 bases from J, with 7 bases in between. Germline CDR1 reads ENHRY; CDR2 reads SYGVKD. The CDR3 spans 13 residues. The chain's CDR3 is CAISGYPTGELFF. Written as DNA, the CDR3 is TGTGCCATCAGTGGCTACCCCACCGGGGAGCTGTTTTTT.

This clonotype has more than one count but fewer than ten. Sequence at one end of the junction differs from germline and may be a read error. The rearrangement links TRBV3-1 to TRBJ2-4; D may be TRBD1 (6 bases). Germline V lookup: CDR1 LGHDT, CDR2 YNNKEL (reference sequence). This CDR3 comprises 15 residues. CDR3 protein: CANSQGTLAKNIQYF. In DNA form, the CDR3 reads TGTGCCAACAGCCAGGGGACCCTAGCCAAAAACATTCAGTACTTC.

This clonotype turned up a few times. This chain uses TRBV7-3 with TRBJ2-5, with a weak D call TRBD2 (5 bases). This CDR3 is built from 15 residues. V lost 5 bases to trimming and J lost 2 bases, with 15 bases between them. Germline-derived CDR1 and CDR2 are SGHTA and FQGTGA. CDR3 amino acids: CASSPRVSGQETQYF. The CDR3 DNA reads TGTGCCAGCAGCCCCCGTGTATCGGGGCAAGAGACCCAGTACTTC.

The V and J genes are TRBV29-1 and TRBJ2-7, with a tentative D call TRBD1 (5 bases). The CDR3 runs to 15 residues. V lost 0 bases and J 0 bases, leaving 12 bases between the germline ends. Germline V gene data show CDR1 as SQVTM and CDR2 as ANQGSEA. The CDR3 is CSVEDRQGLSYEQYF. Written as DNA, the CDR3 is TGCAGCGTTGAAGATAGGCAGGGCCTCTCCTACGAGCAGTACTTC.

This clonotype was counted only a few times. The V and J genes are TRBV29-1 and TRBJ2-3, with D possibly TRBD2 on 6 matching bases. From germline, CDR1 is SQVTM and CDR2 ANQGSEA. V gave up 4 bases and J gave up 4 bases, with 18 bases separating them. CDR3 size: 15 residues. CDR3 nucleotides: TGCAGCGTTGGGGAAGACGGGAGTTGGGCAGATACGCAGTATTTT. Protein product: CSVGEDGSWADTQYF.

This clonotype was counted a few times. The DNA for the CDR3 is TGTGCCAGCAGTGGAAACGATCCCCCCGAGCAGTACTTC. Protein sequence: CASSGNDPPEQYF. The chain combines TRBV6-1 with TRBJ2-7; no definite D call. CDR1 and CDR2 from the germline V gene are MNHNS and SASEGT. This CDR3 contains 13 residues. V was shortened by 4 bases and J by 6 bases, with 13 bases between the two germline ends.

A few counts support this clonotype. The rearrangement joins TRBV20-1 to TRBJ2-5, with TRBD2 matching 8 bases. This CDR3 comprises 13 residues. Germline-derived CDR1 and CDR2 are DFQATT and SNEGSKA (reference sequence). Trimming at V came to 0 bases and at J to 5 bases, leaving 2 bases not matched to a gene. CDR3 sequence (DNA): TGCAGTGCTAGAGACGGGGGGGTGGAGACCCAGTACTTC. This translates into CSARDGGVETQYF.

The rearrangement links TRBV7-6 to TRBJ1-3; TRBD1 might be the D (5 bases). V dropped 3 bases and J dropped 0 bases, with 9 bases sitting between them. This CDR3 is 15 amino acids long. Germline lookup yields CDR1 SGHVS and CDR2 FNYEAQ. Here the CDR3 reads CASSFGGVSGNTIYF. In DNA, the CDR3 is TGTGCCAGCAGCTTCGGAGGGGTCTCTGGAAACACCATATATTTT.

This clonotype was found a few times. The chain joins TRBV20-1 to TRBJ1-2; D may be TRBD1 (5 bases). The CDR3 loop spans 14 amino acids. Germline assignment: CDR1 DFQATT and CDR2 SNEGSKA (reference sequence). V lost 4 bases and J 4 bases, leaving 16 bases between the germline ends. CDR3 DNA sequence: TGCAGTGCTACGGGACTGTCAGATAGCTATGGCTACACCTTC. Protein: CSATGLSDSYGYTF.

This clonotype was seen a handful of times. The V call is TRBV29-1, the J call TRBJ2-1, with 9 bases aligning to TRBD2. The CDR3 contains 14 residues. CDR1 and CDR2 (germline): SQVTM, ANQGSEA. V lost 2 bases to trimming and J lost 7 bases; unmatched junction nucleotides: 6. This CDR3 reads CSVEPAGGPNEQFF. The CDR3 DNA reads TGCAGCGTTGAACCAGCGGGAGGTCCAAATGAGCAGTTCTTC.

This clonotype appeared many times. This chain uses TRBV12-3 or TRBV12-4 with TRBJ2-1; no clear D. This CDR3 has 14 amino acids. Deletions cut 0 bases from V and 7 bases from J, with 10 bases between. CDR3 DNA sequence: TGTGCCAGCAGTTTAGCACCTAGTAGAAATGAGCAGTTCTTC. Translated: CASSLAPSRNEQFF.

This clonotype was detected only a few times. The gene calls are TRBV15 and TRBJ1-1; maybe TRBD1 (5 bases). CDR3 length: 15 amino acids. V shed 5 bases and J shed 5 bases, with 18 bases lying between them. CDR1 is LNHNV and CDR2 is YYDKDF in the germline V gene (reference sequence). This chain's CDR3 is CATSYTGKGSTEAFF. DNA for the CDR3: TGTGCCACCAGCTACACCGGTAAGGGGTCTACTGAAGCTTTCTTT.

This rearrangement joins TRBV7-4 to TRBJ2-1, with 14 bases identical to TRBD2. Trimming at V came to 6 bases and at J to 6 bases, leaving 16 bases not matched to a gene. The CDR3 totals 19 residues. Germline V gives CDR1 SGHVT, CDR2 SQSDAQ. CDR3 nucleotide sequence: TGTGCCAGCAGTTTTTCCGGGACTAGCGGGAGCCTTGGGGGCAATGAGCAGTTCTTC. Residues: CASSFSGTSGSLGGNEQFF.

In this sample, this clonotype turned up a few times. The chain joins TRBV30 to TRBJ1-1; D may be TRBD1 (6 bases). The CDR3 covers 14 residues. V dropped 3 bases and J dropped 0 bases, with 11 bases sitting between them. The V gene's germline CDR1 is GTSNPN and CDR2 SVGIG (reference sequence). CDR3 coding DNA: TGTGCCTGGAGGGGGAAGGGGGTGAACACTGAAGCTTTCTTT. It yields the protein CAWRGKGVNTEAFF.

This clonotype was counted ten times or more. The chain has TRBV7-2 and TRBJ2-5; 9 bases match TRBD1. Germline V gene sequence: CDR1 SGHTA, CDR2 FQGNSA. The CDR3 extends over 15 amino acids. The V and J ends lost 5 bases and 2 bases, in that order; junction bases with no gene match: 6. CDR3 DNA: TGTGCCAGCAGCCCAGGGACAGGGCGTCAAGAGACCCAGTACTTC. Amino acids: CASSPGTGRQETQYF.

This clonotype was seen a few times. The chain recombines TRBV3-1 with TRBJ2-3; the D gene is possibly TRBD1 (5 bases). Germline V gene lookup returns CDR1 LGHDT and CDR2 YNNKEL (reference sequence). Between the trimmed V and J ends, which lost 3 bases and 5 bases, there was a span of 9 bases. There are 13 residues in the CDR3. CDR3 sequence: CASSHLTGDTQYF. CDR3 sequence (DNA): TGTGCCAGCAGCCACTTAACAGGAGATACGCAGTATTTT.